The source of this T cell receptor (beta chain) is a study of CD8+CD57+ T cells in acquired aplastic anemia. Study in general: The average for DNA from sorted CD4+ and CD8+ cells was 3 to 3.5 ug.

Worth noting for this clonotype: Its antigen is not known.

General observations from the study: Patients and controls shared some 30 CD8+ CDR3 sequences. CD8+ Simpson's diversity showed no significant patient-control difference.

Genomic DNA, serving as template, underwent TCR beta VDJ and CDR3 profiling. Via MiXCR, TCRdb re-called the reads, giving one row per CDR3 protein. This sample has about 180,000 distinct CDR3 sequences, with roughly 50% found just once. Before being chosen for sequencing, patients had shown CD8+CD57+ cell expansion by flow cytometry. Receipt of therapy had not occurred in any patient by the time of blood sampling. The sequence derives from a human donor with aplastic anemia. The sample was sorted CD4+, CD8+, or CD8+CD57+ T cells (not recorded which) from PBMCs.

CDR3 residues: CASSLPSGTGDSYEQYF. In DNA, the CDR3 is TGTGCCAGCAGTTTACCTTCCGGGACAGGGGATTCCTACGAGCAGTACTTC. The chain carries TRBV28 and TRBJ2-7, with 10 nucleotides matching TRBD1. V shed 2 bases, J shed 1 base, and the junction held 8 bases outside the gene matches. CDR3 length: 17 amino acids. The germline V gene has CDR1 MDHEN and CDR2 SYDVKM.